The rows below give T cell receptor beta chains drawn from one sample of a study of early T cells in non-severe SARS-CoV-2 infection. TCRdb reanalysed the 5' RACE reads using MiXCR and keeps one entry per CDR3 protein. The data show about 70,000 distinct CDR3 sequences, with more than 8% seen just once and around a sixth held by the top ten. The sample consisted of whole blood, taken at baseline. The receptors here all came from an adult who was a healthcare worker with PCR-confirmed SARS-CoV-2 infection or an uninfected control (not recorded which). Both conserved end residues are part of each CDR3.

>TRBV5-1|TRBJ2-3
CASSLDISTDTQYF
>TRBV10-2|TRBJ2-5
CASTEAAPRTQYF
>TRBV4-2|TRBJ2-2
CASSNRGTGELFF
>TRBV2|TRBJ2-2
CASSGQLGTGELFF
>TRBV25-1|TRBJ2-1
CASSDKSSQRDEQFF
>TRBV28|TRBJ2-7
CASSGSRVGGAPEQYF
>TRBV11-2|TRBJ1-1
CASSLRSRGDTEAFF
>TRBV6-2/TRBV6-3|TRBJ2-2
CASSPRVAGASGELFF
>TRBV5-4|TRBJ2-5
CASTSDPKQETQYF
>TRBV6-6|TRBJ2-7
CASIDRVNSYEQYF
>TRBV28|TRBJ1-2
CASTAGQPNYGYTF